This T cell receptor beta chain was captured in a study of OX40 agonist ivuxolimab in advanced cancers. Whole-study context: Partial responses occurred in Three dose-escalation patients, one with hepatocellular carcinoma and two with cutaneous melanoma.

Clones were read by immunoSEQ multiplex PCR, and TCRdb kept only the in-frame ones, dropping some. The sample includes more than 30,000 clones, under 85% of them seen just once. Remarks on this clone: Its specificity is unknown.

Sampling times: baseline, cycle 4 day 1, cycle 7 day 1. Findings and caveats of the study: CD4+ and CD8+ T cells in blood underwent clonal expansion by week 6 at 0.1 to 3.0 mg/kg. The authors did not determine the antigen specificity of the expanded peripheral T cells.

The source is an adult with an advanced solid tumor such as melanoma, head and neck, liver or kidney cancer. Specimen: CD4+ or CD8+ T cells sorted from blood, collected in a trial of the OX40 agonist ivuxolimab.

This chain's CDR3 is CASSLKGQNYGYTF. Written as DNA, the CDR3 is TGTGCCAGCAGTTTGAAGGGACAAAACTATGGCTACACCTTC. This rearrangement joins TRBV6-5 to TRBJ1-2, with a weak D call TRBD1 (6 bases). CDR3 length: 14 residues. From germline, CDR1 is MNHEY and CDR2 SVGAGI. The V end was cut by 4 bases, the J end by 2 bases, with 11 bases between.